A single sample is the source of the 29 T cell receptor beta chains below, sequenced in a study of T cell repertoires in cytomegalovirus infection. The antigens for these receptors are not known. A single record per CDR3 protein comes from TCRdb applying MiXCR to the reads. The sample consists of about 830,000 distinct CDR3 sequences, about 31% of them appearing once. The specimen comprised cultured CD8+ T cells from PBMCs, sampled from culture after CMV antigen stimulation. The receptors here all came from a human donor in good health (CMV status not recorded). Some clones in this sample may be carry-over from other donors' samples.

This clonotype was seen only a few times. The chain is built from TRBV6-6 and TRBJ1-3, with 7 nucleotides matching TRBD1. The CDR3 covers 16 residues. V was clipped by 0 bases and J by 3 bases; unmatched bases: 5. CDR1 is MNHNY, CDR2 SVGAGI, per germline (reference sequence). CDR3: CASSYSTGRDGNTIYF. In DNA, the CDR3 is TGTGCCAGCAGTTACTCGACAGGGCGAGATGGAAACACCATATATTTT.

Turning to this clonotype: One junction end disagrees with the germline gene, perhaps due to a read error. The chain links TRBV7-4 to TRBJ2-7; D not resolved. CDR3 length: 14 residues. Looked up from germline, CDR1 is SGHVT and CDR2 is SQSDAQ. CDR3 DNA sequence: TGTGCCAGCAGCTCCCCGGCAGCAGCCTACGAGCAGCACTTC. As protein: CASSSPAAAYEQHF.

This rearrangement joins TRBV2 to TRBJ1-1, with D perhaps matching TRBD1 (5 bases). The germline gives CDR1 SNHLY, CDR2 FYNNEI. Trimming pared 7 bases from V and 2 bases from J, leaving 26 bases between. The CDR3 loop spans 18 amino acids. The CDR3 DNA sequence: TGTGCCAGCAATTTTGAGTTGGGGACGGGAGAGATAAACACTGAAGCTTTCTTT. It codes for CASNFELGTGEINTEAFF.

The chain combines TRBV6-6 with TRBJ2-3; possibly TRBD2 for D (5 bases). The germline V gene encodes CDR1 MNHNY and CDR2 SVGAGI (reference sequence). V was clipped by 4 bases and J by 3 bases, with 14 bases between them. The CDR3 contains 15 residues. In DNA form, the CDR3 reads TGTGCCAGCAGTTCCAACCCACTAGAGACAGATACGCAGTATTTT. Its protein product is CASSSNPLETDTQYF.

V usage is TRBV20-1 and J usage is TRBJ1-2, with 9 bases identical to TRBD1. V was pared by 4 bases and J by 8 bases, with 8 bases of the junction left unmatched. The germline gives CDR1 DFQATT, CDR2 SNEGSKA (reference sequence). The CDR3 contains 13 residues. The DNA of the CDR3 is TGCAGTGCTAATCACGGGACAGGGAAAGGCTACACCTTC. Translation gives CSANHGTGKGYTF.

This clonotype showed up many times. The chain recombines TRBV28 with TRBJ2-5; 10 bases are shared with TRBD2. The CDR3 spans 18 residues. The trim removed 5 bases at V and 1 base at J, leaving 13 bases unmatched. CDR1 is MDHEN and CDR2 is SYDVKM in the germline V gene. CDR3 bases: TGTGCCAGCAGTCCTAGTGGGCTAGCGGGGGCCATCCAAGAGACCCAGTACTTC. It is translated as CASSPSGLAGAIQETQYF.

V is TRBV7-6 and J is TRBJ1-5; possibly TRBD1 for D (6 bases). From germline, CDR1 is SGHVS and CDR2 FNYEAQ. Deletions cut 1 base from V and 1 base from J, with 11 bases between. The CDR3 has 16 residues. The CDR3 spells CASSLGQASSNQPQHF. In nucleotides, the CDR3 is TGTGCCAGCAGCTTAGGACAGGCTTCGAGCAATCAGCCCCAGCATTTT.

This clonotype has ten or more counts. This chain joins TRBV7-2 and TRBJ2-7, with D hard to call. The CDR3 is made up of 13 amino acids. Germline V gives CDR1 SGHTA, CDR2 FQGNSA. V was pared by 3 bases and J by 4 bases, with 10 bases between. The CDR3 nucleotides are TGTGCCAGCAGCTTGGGCAGCCTTTACGAGCAGTACTTC. Protein product: CASSLGSLYEQYF. Using reference TRBV7-2 and TRBJ2-7 for the parts outside the CDR3, the full variable domain is GAGVSQSPSNKVTEKGKDVELRCDPISGHTALYWYRQSLGQGLEFLIYFQGNSAPDKSGLPSDRFSAERTGGSVSTLTIQRTQQEDSAVYLCASSLGSLYEQYFGPGTRLTVT.

The chain carries TRBV7-9 and TRBJ1-1; D perhaps matches TRBD1 (5 bases). CDR1 SEHNR and CDR2 FQNEAQ come from the germline V gene (reference sequence). The CDR3 covers 14 residues. The V and J ends lost 5 bases and 7 bases respectively, with 17 bases between them. CDR3 sequence: CASSPEADGGEAFF. CDR3 in DNA: TGTGCCAGCAGCCCCGAGGCGGATGGGGGTGAAGCTTTCTTT.

The J gene is TRBJ2-2, the V gene TRBV11-1; D is perhaps TRBD1 or TRBD2 (5 bases each). CDR1 and CDR2 from the germline V gene are SGHAT and FQDESV (reference sequence). The CDR3 spans 16 residues. Trimming left V 6 bases short and J 6 bases short, with 20 bases between. In nucleotides, the CDR3 is TGTGCCAGCAGGGGAGAAACAGCCGGGGCAGCCGGGGAGCTGTTTTTT. Its translation: CASRGETAGAAGELFF.

J is TRBJ1-5 and V is TRBV7-6; D perhaps matches TRBD1 (5 bases). V lost 5 bases and J 3 bases, leaving 14 bases between the germline ends. Germline V gives CDR1 SGHVS, CDR2 FNYEAQ. CDR3 length: 15 amino acids. The CDR3 reads CASSQTRGANQPQHF. CDR3 sequence (DNA): TGTGCCAGCAGCCAAACGAGAGGGGCCAATCAGCCCCAGCATTTT.

This clonotype appeared a single time. The genes are TRBV20-1 and TRBJ2-5; D gene ambiguous. Germline V gene data show CDR1 as DFQATT and CDR2 as SNEGSKA (reference sequence). The length of the CDR3 is 13 residues. Between the trimmed V and J ends, which lost 3 bases and 4 bases, there was a span of 12 bases. The CDR3 sequence: CSASREPGETQYF. DNA for the CDR3: TGCAGTGCTAGTAGAGAGCCGGGAGAGACCCAGTACTTC.

This clonotype was observed many times. The chain joins TRBV7-4 to TRBJ2-3; TRBD1 might be the D (5 bases). Trimming took off 5 bases at V and 1 base at J, with 16 bases between the two ends. This CDR3 has 16 amino acids. The germline V gene has CDR1 SGHVT and CDR2 SQSDAQ. CDR3 in amino acids: CASSPEMGLGTDTQYF. In nucleotides, the CDR3 is TGTGCCAGCAGCCCAGAGATGGGGCTTGGCACAGATACGCAGTATTTT.

The V gene is TRBV7-2, the J gene TRBJ2-7, with 9 bases aligning to TRBD2. Germline trimming cut 4 bases from V and 4 bases from J; bases unmatched to any gene: 5. Germline lookup yields CDR1 SGHTA and CDR2 FQGNSA. The CDR3 totals 14 residues. Here the CDR3 reads CASSSVAGGYEQYV. The DNA of the CDR3 is TGTGCCAGCAGCTCCGTGGCGGGGGGGTACGAGCAGTACGTC.

This clonotype has more than one count but fewer than ten. The chain is built from TRBV7-9 and TRBJ1-2; D gene unclear. Germline CDR1 and CDR2: SEHNR and FQNEAQ (reference sequence). CDR3 length: 12 amino acids. Trimming stripped 1 base from V and 14 bases from J, with 14 bases between. The CDR3 is CASSLGVKGRTF. The CDR3 DNA is TGTGCCAGCAGCTTAGGGGTAAAAGGGAGAACCTTC.

This clonotype appeared once. Here the CDR3 reads CASSPRRGGYTEAFF. The CDR3 DNA reads as TGCGCCAGCAGCCCACGCCGAGGCGGGTACACTGAAGCTTTCTTT. The V and J genes are TRBV4-1 and TRBJ1-1; D remains unclear. The germline V gene has CDR1 MGHRA and CDR2 YSYEKL. The CDR3 has 15 amino acids. Trimming pared 4 bases from V and 3 bases from J, leaving 15 bases between.

V and J are TRBV14 and TRBJ2-3; 7 bases map to TRBD1. The CDR3 spans 16 residues. J gave up 4 bases and V 1 base, and 8 bases lay outside the gene matches. Germline V gene sequence: CDR1 SGHDN, CDR2 FVKESK. CDR3 sequence: CASSQVEGAYADTQYF. The CDR3 bases are TGTGCCAGCAGCCAAGTTGAGGGGGCTTACGCAGATACGCAGTATTTT. Looking up the rest from reference TRBV14 and TRBJ2-3 gives the full variable domain: EAGVTQFPSHSVIEKGQTVTLRCDPISGHDNLYWYRRVMGKEIKFLLHFVKESKQDESGMPNNRFLAERTGGTYSTLKVQPAELEDSGVYFCASSQVEGAYADTQYFGPGTRLTVL.

This clonotype occurred a few times. The rearrangement uses TRBV5-1 and TRBJ2-7; tentative D call: TRBD2 (5 bases). The CDR3 sequence is 11 residues long. V gave up 4 bases and J gave up 5 bases, with 7 bases separating them. Germline V gene data show CDR1 as SGHRS and CDR2 as YFSETQ. The CDR3 DNA is TGCGCCAGCAGCCCCGGGGACGAGCAGTACTTC. The encoded protein is CASSPGDEQYF.

The chain carries TRBV7-4 and TRBJ2-1, with 8 bases fitting TRBD2. V was clipped by 5 bases and J by 6 bases; unmatched bases: 12. This CDR3 region has 16 residues. Germline-derived CDR1 and CDR2 are SGHVT and SQSDAQ. DNA of the CDR3: TGTGCCAGCAGCACTTCCGGGACTAGGAAAGCCAATGAGCAGTTCTTC. Amino acids: CASSTSGTRKANEQFF.

This clonotype has at least ten counts. The chain has TRBV7-2 and TRBJ2-1; TRBD1 matches 8 bases. Germline assignment: CDR1 SGHTA and CDR2 FQGNSA. The CDR3 totals 16 residues. J lost 11 bases, V lost 5 bases, and 17 bases had no gene match. CDR3 amino acids: CASSTAYHGTGSKQFF. The CDR3 DNA is TGTGCCAGCAGCACCGCTTACCATGGGACAGGTTCGAAGCAGTTCTTC. Supplemented by reference TRBV7-2 and TRBJ2-1, the full variable domain reads GAGVSQSPSNKVTEKGKDVELRCDPISGHTALYWYRQSLGQGLEFLIYFQGNSAPDKSGLPSDRFSAERTGGSVSTLTIQRTQQEDSAVYLCASSTAYHGTGSKQFFGPGTRLTVL.

This rearrangement joins TRBV20-1 to TRBJ2-3; TRBD2 is a possible D gene (5 bases). V was pared by 4 bases and J by 2 bases, with 16 bases between. The CDR3 is 15 amino acids. Germline CDR1 reads DFQATT; CDR2 reads SNEGSKA (reference sequence). CDR3 sequence (DNA): TGCAGTGCTAATATATACAGCGGTTTCACAGATACGCAGTATTTT. Translation gives CSANIYSGFTDTQYF.

The gene calls are TRBV7-2 and TRBJ2-3; D uncertain. CDR1 SGHTA and CDR2 FQGNSA come from the germline V gene. Trimming removed 5 bases from V and 1 base from J, with 13 bases in between. The length of the CDR3 is 15 residues. CDR3 protein: CASSQAPYGTDTQYF. CDR3 bases: TGTGCCAGCAGCCAAGCGCCGTATGGCACAGATACGCAGTATTTT.

The rearrangement links TRBV7-6 to TRBJ2-1; 9 bases align to TRBD1. V shed 5 bases and J 9 bases; nucleotides not matched to a gene: 11. The CDR3 is 15 amino acids. The germline gives CDR1 SGHVS, CDR2 FNYEAQ. The CDR3 region is CASSPDPGQGSEQFF. CDR3 sequence (DNA): TGTGCCAGCAGCCCCGACCCGGGACAGGGAAGTGAGCAGTTCTTC.

This clonotype was found a few times. The rearrangement joins TRBV5-1 to TRBJ1-4; possible D gene TRBD1, 6 bases. V lost 4 bases, J lost 8 bases, and 9 bases lay in between. Germline V gene data show CDR1 as SGHRS and CDR2 as YFSETQ. CDR3 length: 12 residues. The CDR3, as DNA: TGCGCCAGCAGCACAGGGTGGGAAAAACTGTTTTTT. Its protein product is CASSTGWEKLFF. Full variable domain (outside the CDR3, taken from reference TRBV5-1 and TRBJ1-4): KAGVTQTPRYLIKTRGQQVTLSCSPISGHRSVSWYQQTPGQGLQFLFEYFSETQRNKGNFPGRFSGRQFSNSRSEMNVSTLELGDSALYLCASSTGWEKLFFGSGTQLSVL.

J is TRBJ1-1 and V is TRBV6-6; 7 bases line up with TRBD1. With 4 bases clipped from V and 0 bases from J, the junction kept 14 bases outside the gene matches. This CDR3 region has 18 residues. The germline V gene has CDR1 MNHNY and CDR2 SVGAGI (reference sequence). The CDR3 reads CASSSVSDRDFMNTEAFF. CDR3 coding DNA: TGTGCCAGCAGTTCGGTCTCCGACAGGGACTTCATGAACACTGAAGCTTTCTTT.

CDR3 protein: CASSMASNTEAFF. The CDR3 bases are TGTGCCAGTAGTATGGCCTCGAACACTGAAGCTTTCTTT. This chain joins TRBV19 and TRBJ1-1; D call uncertain. The CDR3 length is 13 residues. CDR1 LNHDA and CDR2 SQIVND come from the germline V gene (reference sequence). V dropped 3 bases and J dropped 1 base, with 6 bases sitting between them. Together with reference TRBV19 and TRBJ1-1, the CDR3 gives the full variable domain: DGGITQSPKYLFRKEGQNVTLSCEQNLNHDAMYWYRQDPGQGLRLIYYSQIVNDFQKGDIAEGYSVSREKKESFPLTVTSAQKNPTAFYLCASSMASNTEAFFGQGTRLTVV.

Turning to this clonotype: An end of the junction differs from the germline gene, which may be a read error. This sequence joins TRBV12-3 or TRBV12-4 and TRBJ2-5; possibly TRBD2 for D (6 bases). The CDR3 loop spans 15 amino acids. The CDR3 DNA reads as TGTGTCAGCAGTTCGGAGGCTCCGGGAGTCGAGACCCAGTACTTC. This translates into CVSSSEAPGVETQYF.

V gene TRBV4-1 combines with J gene TRBJ2-3; no clear D. Germline V gene data show CDR1 as MGHRA and CDR2 as YSYEKL. This CDR3 spans 15 amino acids. V shed 0 bases and J shed 2 bases, with 9 bases lying between them. For the CDR3, the DNA is TGCGCCAGCAGCCAAGATAACGTTCTCACAGATACGCAGTATTTT. It translates to CASSQDNVLTDTQYF.

This clonotype was counted a few times. This rearrangement joins TRBV7-9 to TRBJ1-2, with D tentatively TRBD1 (5 bases). The V gene lost 4 bases and the J gene lost 8 bases, with 11 bases spanning the gap. Per germline, CDR1 SEHNR and CDR2 FQNEAQ (reference sequence). This CDR3 is 12 amino acids long. CDR3 bases: TGTGCCAGCAGCTCCTCAGGGATCGGCTACACCTTC. As protein: CASSSSGIGYTF.